This T cell receptor beta chain was documented in a study of T cells in Graves' hyperthyroidism and ophthalmopathy. Points on this clonotype: A much larger clone sits a single nucleotide away, making a read error possible.

CDR3 length: 16 amino acids. From germline, CDR1 is DFQATT and CDR2 SNEGSKA (reference sequence). The V end was cut by 4 bases, the J end by 9 bases, with 25 bases between. The investigators amplified TCR beta CDR3 regions from RNA transcripts. A set of HTBI primers served as the primers for a first-round RT-PCR of the TCR CDR3. TCRdb independently ran MiXCR on the multiplex PCR reads; one entry per CDR3 protein. This table holds over 90,000 distinct CDR3 sequences, approximately 50% found once. Sequences were obtained from blood. The sequence derives from a man aged 35 to 55 with Graves' hyperthyroidism. This chain links TRBV20-1 with TRBJ2-1, with TRBD1 as a possible D gene (6 bases). CDR3 sequence reads: CSATPIAGTSVIEQFF. The DNA of the CDR3 is TGCAGTGCTACACCTATCGCCGGGACATCTGTGATTGAGCAGTTCTTC.